This T cell receptor (beta chain) was retrieved from a study of CD4+ T cells in melanoma. V shed 5 bases and J shed 3 bases, with 11 bases lying between them. The germline V gene has CDR1 KGHSH and CDR2 LQKENI. The CDR3 spans 13 residues. Measured with immunoSEQ multiplex PCR; TCRdb has only the in-frame clones, and not every one. The sample holds 20,000 to 25,000 clones, around 78% seen once. Study-wide results and limits: Reportedly, melanoma neoantigen-specific CD4+ T cells showed varied differentiation states. A reported correlation linked neoantigen-specific CD4+ T cells to CD8+, macrophage and B cell function.

Worth noting for this clone: What it binds is not known.

The TCR comes from a human donor with melanoma. The rearrangement joins TRBV18 to TRBJ2-7, with D unresolved. The CDR3 sequence is CASSRVEVYEQYF. The CDR3 DNA is TGTGCCAGCTCAAGGGTAGAGGTCTACGAGCAGTACTTC.